This is a list of T cell receptor beta chains from one sample in a study of blood T cells in healthy people across ages. One entry per CDR3 protein results from TCRdb running MiXCR on the 5' RACE reads. The sample contains more than 700,000 distinct CDR3 sequences, around 45% of which appear only once. Sequencing was performed on blood. All receptors derive from an elderly man in good health. Both conserved end residues are part of each CDR3. A D gene is named only where the DNA matches it firmly. Clone size is not always given. Where it is, it says once, few, many or a class for expanded clones.

size	length	V	D	J	DNA	CDR3
NA	15	TRBV5-1	TRBD2	TRBJ2-3	TGCGCCAGCCGTTTAGCGGGAGAGAGCACAGATACGCAGTATTTT	CASRLAGESTDTQYF
many	14	TRBV28	NA	TRBJ2-7	TGTGCCAGCAGTGATGTGGGGTTGGGTTACGAGCAGTACTTC	CASSDVGLGYEQYF
many	15	TRBV10-3	TRBD2	TRBJ2-7	TGTGCCATCAAAACGGGACTAGCGGGAGAGGGCGAGCAGTACTTC	CAIKTGLAGEGEQYF
many	15	TRBV15	TRBD1	TRBJ2-3	TGTGCCACCAGCAGGGACAGGGGGCCGGCAGATACGCAGTATTTT	CATSRDRGPADTQYF
NA	13	TRBV19	TRBD2	TRBJ2-3	TGTGCCAGTAGTATTGGGACCGGGACTAGCTGGTATTTT	CASSIGTGTSWYF
NA	12	TRBV7-9	NA	TRBJ1-2	TGTGCCAGCAGCCACGGGCGCTATGGCTACACCTTC	CASSHGRYGYTF
NA	14	TRBV29-1	NA	TRBJ2-7	TGCAGCGTTGTGTCGGGGAGCTTAGCCTACGAGCAGTACTTC	CSVVSGSLAYEQYF
NA	14	TRBV9	TRBD1	TRBJ2-7	TGTGCCAGCAGCCAGGGGGCGAGGGTCTACGAGCAGTACTTC	CASSQGARVYEQYF
many	15	TRBV5-1	TRBD2	TRBJ2-7	TGCGCCAGCAGCTTGGCGGCTAGCGGACCCTACGAGCAGTACTTC	CASSLAASGPYEQYF
few	14	TRBV11-2	NA	TRBJ2-5	TGTGCCAGCAGCTCCAACTTGGGGTCAGAGACCCAGTACTTC	CASSSNLGSETQYF
NA	15	TRBV28	NA	TRBJ2-7	TGTGCCAGCAGTCGCTGGGGGGGCTCTTCCTACGAGCAGTACTTC	CASSRWGGSSYEQYF
NA	12	TRBV10-3	NA	TRBJ2-7	TGTGCCATCAACAGTGAGACCTACGAGCAGTACTTC	CAINSETYEQYF
once	11	TRBV10-3	NA	TRBJ2-7	TGTGCCATCAGTACGCCCTACGAGCAGTACTTC	CAISTPYEQYF
NA	16	TRBV7-2	TRBD2	TRBJ2-7	TGTGCCAGCAGCTTAGCCTCTAGCGGGGGGTCCTACGAGCAGTACTTC	CASSLASSGGSYEQYF
NA	16	TRBV29-1	TRBD1	TRBJ2-1	TGCAGCGTTAAGGGGACAGGGGGCGGTTTTGGCAATGAGCAGTTCTTC	CSVKGTGGGFGNEQFF
NA	16	TRBV5-1	TRBD2	TRBJ2-1	TGCGCCAGCAGCTTTCGCATTAGCGGGAGATCGGATGAGCAGTTCTTC	CASSFRISGRSDEQFF
few	15	TRBV7-2	TRBD1	TRBJ2-1	TGTGCCAGCAGCGCAGGGGGCCCCAGGGCGGGTGAGCAGTTCTTC	CASSAGGPRAGEQFF
NA	15	TRBV10-3	NA	TRBJ2-3	TGTGCCATCAGACCGACCGGGACACCGGGGGATACGCAGTATTTT	CAIRPTGTPGDTQYF
NA	14	TRBV20-1	NA	TRBJ1-1	TGCAGTGCTACCCGGGGGCCGGCAGTTTCTGAAGCTTTCTTT	CSATRGPAVSEAFF
few	14	TRBV5-1	NA	TRBJ2-7	TGCGCCAGCAGCTTTACAGCGTCTACCTACGAGCAGTACTTC	CASSFTASTYEQYF
NA	16	TRBV4-1	NA	TRBJ2-1	TGCGCCAGCAGCCAAGACCAATTTATGGACGGTAATGAGCAGTTCTTC	CASSQDQFMDGNEQFF
few	14	TRBV28	NA	TRBJ2-1	TGTGCCAGCACCGACCCCCCTCGCTACAATGAGCAGTTCTTC	CASTDPPRYNEQFF
NA	15	TRBV12-3/TRBV12-4	TRBD2	TRBJ2-1	TGTGCCAGCAGTTTAAGGGTAGCGGGTTACAATGAGCAGTTCTTC	CASSLRVAGYNEQFF
NA	13	TRBV29-1	NA	TRBJ2-7	TGCAGCGGAAGTTCCGGGACGGCCTACGAGCAGTACTTC	CSGSSGTAYEQYF
NA	14	TRBV2	NA	TRBJ2-2	TGTGCCAGCAGTAATTCACATGGGACCGGGGAGCTGTTTTTT	CASSNSHGTGELFF
once	15	TRBV11-2	TRBD1	TRBJ2-7	TGTGCCAGCAGCGTGGACCGCAGGGGGCAGCACGAGCAGTACTTC	CASSVDRRGQHEQYF
few	15	TRBV20-1	TRBD2	TRBJ2-3	TGCAGTGCTGCCCCTAGCGGAACTAGCACAGATACGCAGTATTTT	CSAAPSGTSTDTQYF
NA	14	TRBV27	NA	TRBJ2-7	TGTGCCAGCAGTACCAACGAAGGCCTGGGCGAGCAGTACTTC	CASSTNEGLGEQYF
once	15	TRBV7-2	NA	TRBJ2-3	TGTGCCAGCAGCTTAGGCACCTTTGGCACAGATACGCAGTATTTT	CASSLGTFGTDTQYF
many	13	TRBV12-3/TRBV12-4	TRBD1	TRBJ2-7	TGTGCCAGCAGTTCGACAGGGTCATACGAGCAGTACTTC	CASSSTGSYEQYF
many	14	TRBV7-2	NA	TRBJ2-7	TGTGCCAGCAGCTTAGTTGGGGGGCAGTACGAGCAGTACTTC	CASSLVGGQYEQYF
NA	17	TRBV7-9	TRBD2	TRBJ2-3	TGTGCCAGCAGCTCAGGACTAGCGGGAGTTTGGACAGATACGCAGTATTTT	CASSSGLAGVWTDTQYF
NA	16	TRBV15	NA	TRBJ2-3	TGTGCCACCAGCAGAGATGGGGCGTCTAGCACAGATACGCAGTATTTT	CATSRDGASSTDTQYF
NA	14	TRBV20-1	NA	TRBJ2-7	TGCAGTGCTAGAGCCGGGAGATCCACCTACGAGCAGTACTTC	CSARAGRSTYEQYF
NA	18	TRBV2	TRBD1	TRBJ2-6	TGTGCCAGCAGTGAATCAGGCCAGGGGGTAGCTGGGGCCAACGTCCTGACTTTC	CASSESGQGVAGANVLTF
NA	13	TRBV20-1	TRBD1	TRBJ2-5	TGCAGTGCTAGGCCCGACAGGGGGGAGACCCAGTACTTC	CSARPDRGETQYF
NA	18	TRBV11-2	TRBD2	TRBJ2-7	TGTGCCAGCAGCTTCTCGGCCGGACTAGCTAATATTCTGGACGAGCAGTACTTC	CASSFSAGLANILDEQYF
NA	14	TRBV29-1	NA	TRBJ1-1	TGCAGCGTTGAAGTGGGCAGGGACAACACTGAAGCTTTCTTT	CSVEVGRDNTEAFF
once	14	TRBV10-3	TRBD2	TRBJ2-5	TGTGCCACAAATCCAGCGGGAGGGCTCAATGAGCAGTACTTC	CATNPAGGLNEQYF
NA	14	TRBV20-1	NA	TRBJ2-4	TGCAGTGCCTTACTTCGTGGGGCCAAAAACATTCAGTACTTC	CSALLRGAKNIQYF
NA	14	TRBV29-1	TRBD1	TRBJ2-7	TGCAGCGTTGAAGTGACAGGGCGAGCCTACGAGCAGTACTTC	CSVEVTGRAYEQYF
few	16	TRBV5-1	NA	TRBJ1-4	TGCGCCAGCAGCCCCCGAGAGTACTCAACTAATGAAAAACTGTTTTTT	CASSPREYSTNEKLFF
once	17	TRBV27	NA	TRBJ2-3	TGTGCCAGCAGTTTAGGTCTTGGGCTAGACACCACAGATACGCAGTATTTT	CASSLGLGLDTTDTQYF
NA	14	TRBV10-3	NA	TRBJ1-5	TGTGCCATCAGTGGGCAGGGGATAGGTCAGCCCCAGCATTTT	CAISGQGIGQPQHF
NA	15	TRBV20-1	TRBD1	TRBJ2-7	TGCAGTGCTTTTTCCGACAGGGGGCGAACCTACGAGCAGTACTTC	CSAFSDRGRTYEQYF
NA	15	TRBV19	TRBD2	TRBJ2-1	TGTGCCAGTAGCGGTAGACTAGCGCAATACAATGAGCAGTTCTTC	CASSGRLAQYNEQFF
few	15	TRBV7-3	NA	TRBJ1-2	TGTGCCAGCCTGAAAGGACGGTATTCTAACTATGGCTACACCTTC	CASLKGRYSNYGYTF
few	13	TRBV28	NA	TRBJ2-7	TGTGCCAGCAAGAGTGGGACGTCCTACGAGCAGTACTTC	CASKSGTSYEQYF
NA	18	TRBV5-1	NA	TRBJ2-6	TGCGCCAGCAGCTTGGAAGGGTCGGCAGCCTCTGGGGCCAACGTCCTGACTTTC	CASSLEGSAASGANVLTF
NA	12	TRBV29-1	NA	TRBJ2-7	TGCAGCGTCCGGGACGGTACCTACGAGCAGTACTTC	CSVRDGTYEQYF
NA	14	TRBV5-1	NA	TRBJ2-3	TGCGCCAGCAGCTCGTCCGGACGACCAGATACGCAGTATTTT	CASSSSGRPDTQYF
many	14	TRBV20-1	NA	TRBJ2-1	TGCAGTGCCCCTCCGGGGAGCTCCTACAATGAGCAGTTCTTC	CSAPPGSSYNEQFF
NA	15	TRBV7-3	NA	TRBJ1-1	TGTGCCAGCAGCCTAAGAGGGGAAGTGAACACTGAAGCTTTCTTT	CASSLRGEVNTEAFF
NA	13	TRBV12-3/TRBV12-4	TRBD2	TRBJ2-1	TGTGCCAGCAGTTTGGCGGGAGCGGGCGAGCAGTTCTTC	CASSLAGAGEQFF
NA	15	TRBV27	TRBD2	TRBJ2-1	TGTGCCAGCACCCAAGGGACTAGCGGTTACAATGAGCAGTTCTTC	CASTQGTSGYNEQFF